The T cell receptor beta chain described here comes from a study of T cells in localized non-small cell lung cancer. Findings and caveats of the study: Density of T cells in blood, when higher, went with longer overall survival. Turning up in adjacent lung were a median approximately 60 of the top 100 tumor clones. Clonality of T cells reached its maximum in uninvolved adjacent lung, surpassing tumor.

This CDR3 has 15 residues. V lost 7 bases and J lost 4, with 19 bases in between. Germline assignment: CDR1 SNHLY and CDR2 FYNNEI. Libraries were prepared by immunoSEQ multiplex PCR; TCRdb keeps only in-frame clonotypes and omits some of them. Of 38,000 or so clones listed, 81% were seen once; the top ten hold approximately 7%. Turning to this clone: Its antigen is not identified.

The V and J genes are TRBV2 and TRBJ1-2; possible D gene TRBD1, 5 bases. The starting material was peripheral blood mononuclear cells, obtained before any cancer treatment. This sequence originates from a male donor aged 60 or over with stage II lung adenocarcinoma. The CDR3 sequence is CASTEAGAVGYGYTF. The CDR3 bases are TGTGCCAGCACCGAGGCCGGGGCAGTAGGCTATGGCTACACCTTC.